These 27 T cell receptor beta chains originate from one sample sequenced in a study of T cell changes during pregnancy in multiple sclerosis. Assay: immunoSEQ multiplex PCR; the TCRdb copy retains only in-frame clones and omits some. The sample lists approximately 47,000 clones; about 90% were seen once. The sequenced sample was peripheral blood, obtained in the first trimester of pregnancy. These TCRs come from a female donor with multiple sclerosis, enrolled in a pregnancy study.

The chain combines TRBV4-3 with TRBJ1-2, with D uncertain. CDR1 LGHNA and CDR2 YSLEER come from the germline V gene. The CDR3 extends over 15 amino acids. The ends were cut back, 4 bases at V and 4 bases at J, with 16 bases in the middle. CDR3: CASSLDAARGYGYTF. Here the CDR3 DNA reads TGCGCCAGCAGCCTAGACGCGGCGCGGGGCTATGGCTACACCTTC.

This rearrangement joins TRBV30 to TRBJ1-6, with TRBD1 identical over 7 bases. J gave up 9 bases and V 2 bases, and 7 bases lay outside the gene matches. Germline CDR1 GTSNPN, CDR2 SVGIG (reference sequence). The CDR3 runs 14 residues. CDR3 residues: CAWSRLTGSSPLHF. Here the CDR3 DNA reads TGTGCCTGGAGTCGATTGACAGGGAGTTCACCCCTCCACTTT.

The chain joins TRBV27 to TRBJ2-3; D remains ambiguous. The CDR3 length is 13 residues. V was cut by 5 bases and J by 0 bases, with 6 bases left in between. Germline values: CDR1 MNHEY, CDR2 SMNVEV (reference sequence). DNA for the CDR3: TGTGCCAGCAGTCAGGATAGCACAGATACGCAGTATTTT. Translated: CASSQDSTDTQYF.

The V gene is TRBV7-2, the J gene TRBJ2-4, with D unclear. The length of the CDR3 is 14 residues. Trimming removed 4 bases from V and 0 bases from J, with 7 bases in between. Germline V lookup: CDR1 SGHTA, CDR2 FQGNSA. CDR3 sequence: CASSSQVAKNIQYF. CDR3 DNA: TGTGCCAGCAGCTCGCAGGTAGCCAAAAACATTCAGTACTTC.

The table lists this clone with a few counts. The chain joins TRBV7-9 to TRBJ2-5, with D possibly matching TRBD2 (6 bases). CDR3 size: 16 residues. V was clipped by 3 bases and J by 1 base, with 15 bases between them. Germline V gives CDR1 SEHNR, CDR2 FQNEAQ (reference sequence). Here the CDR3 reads CASSFVHAGGQETQYF. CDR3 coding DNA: TGTGCCAGCAGCTTCGTGCACGCCGGGGGCCAAGAGACCCAGTACTTC.

DNA of the CDR3: TGTGCCAGCAGCTCGGACAGTCACACTGAAGCTTTCTTT. Amino acid sequence: CASSSDSHTEAFF. The chain combines TRBV11-1 with TRBJ1-1; weak D call: TRBD1 (6 bases). Trimming removed 4 bases at V and 3 bases at J, with 9 bases between. The CDR3 sequence is 13 residues long. Germline V gene sequence: CDR1 SGHAT, CDR2 FQDESV (reference sequence).

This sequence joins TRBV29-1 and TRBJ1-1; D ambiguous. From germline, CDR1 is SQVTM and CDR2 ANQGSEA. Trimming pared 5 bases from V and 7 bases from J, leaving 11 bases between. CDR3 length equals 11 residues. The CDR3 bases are TGCAGCGTTCGCCGATCTAGTGAAGCTTTCTTT. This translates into CSVRRSSEAFF.

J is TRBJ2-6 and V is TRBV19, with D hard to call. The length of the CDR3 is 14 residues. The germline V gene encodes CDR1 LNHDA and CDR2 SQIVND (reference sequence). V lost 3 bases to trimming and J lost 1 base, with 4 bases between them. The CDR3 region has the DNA TGTGCCAGTAGTATCGGTTCTGGGGCCAACGTCCTGACTTTC. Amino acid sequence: CASSIGSGANVLTF.

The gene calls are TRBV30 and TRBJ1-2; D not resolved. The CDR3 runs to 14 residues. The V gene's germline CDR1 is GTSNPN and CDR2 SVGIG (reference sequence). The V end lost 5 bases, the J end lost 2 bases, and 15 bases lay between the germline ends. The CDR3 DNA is TGTGCCTGGGCCATTCAAGGACTCAACTATGGCTACACCTTC. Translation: CAWAIQGLNYGYTF.

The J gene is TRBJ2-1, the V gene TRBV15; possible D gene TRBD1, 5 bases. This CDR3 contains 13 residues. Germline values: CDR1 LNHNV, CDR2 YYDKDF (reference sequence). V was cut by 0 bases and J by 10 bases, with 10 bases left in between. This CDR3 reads CATSRDTTEEQFF. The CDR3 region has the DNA TGTGCCACCAGCAGAGACACGACAGAGGAGCAGTTCTTC.

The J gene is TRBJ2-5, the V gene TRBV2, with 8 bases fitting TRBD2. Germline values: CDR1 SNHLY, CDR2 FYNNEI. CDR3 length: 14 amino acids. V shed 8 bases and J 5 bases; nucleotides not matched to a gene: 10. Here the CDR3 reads CASRRSGGRETQYF. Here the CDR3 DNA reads TGTGCCAGCCGTAGAAGCGGGGGTCGGGAGACCCAGTACTTC.

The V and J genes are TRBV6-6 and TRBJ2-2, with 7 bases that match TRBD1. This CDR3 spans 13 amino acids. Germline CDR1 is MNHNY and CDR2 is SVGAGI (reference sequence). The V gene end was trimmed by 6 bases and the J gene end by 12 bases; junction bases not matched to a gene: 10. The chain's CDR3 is CASRGDSTPKLFF. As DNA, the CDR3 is TGTGCCAGCAGGGGGGACAGTACACCGAAGCTGTTTTTT.

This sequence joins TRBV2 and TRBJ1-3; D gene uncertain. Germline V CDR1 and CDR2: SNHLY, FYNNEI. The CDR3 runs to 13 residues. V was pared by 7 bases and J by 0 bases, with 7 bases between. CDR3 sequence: CASKLSSGNTIYF. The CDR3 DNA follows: TGTGCCAGCAAGCTCTCCTCTGGAAACACCATATATTTT.

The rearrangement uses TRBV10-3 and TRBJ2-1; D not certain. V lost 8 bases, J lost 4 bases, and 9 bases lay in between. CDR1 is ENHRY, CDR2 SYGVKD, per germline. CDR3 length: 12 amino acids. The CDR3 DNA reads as TGTGCCATCTCCGGGTCATACAATGAGCAGTTCTTC. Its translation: CAISGSYNEQFF.

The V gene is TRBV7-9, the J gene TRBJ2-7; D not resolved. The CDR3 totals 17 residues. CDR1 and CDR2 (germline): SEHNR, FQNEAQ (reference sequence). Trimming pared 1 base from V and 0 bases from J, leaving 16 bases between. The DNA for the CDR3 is TGTGCCAGCAGCTTAGGAGTTGGGCATCCCAGCTCCTACGAGCAGTACTTC. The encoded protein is CASSLGVGHPSSYEQYF.

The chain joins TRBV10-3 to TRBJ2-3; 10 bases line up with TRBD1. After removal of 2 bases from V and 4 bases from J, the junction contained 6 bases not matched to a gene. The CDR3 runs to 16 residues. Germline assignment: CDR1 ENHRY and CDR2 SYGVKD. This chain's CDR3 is CAISESWDRGSDTQYF. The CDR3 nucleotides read TGTGCCATCAGTGAGAGTTGGGACAGGGGATCAGATACGCAGTATTTT.

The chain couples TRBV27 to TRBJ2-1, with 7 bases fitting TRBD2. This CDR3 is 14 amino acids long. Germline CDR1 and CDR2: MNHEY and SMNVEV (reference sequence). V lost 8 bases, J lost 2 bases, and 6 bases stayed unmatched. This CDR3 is CASPTSVAYNEQFF. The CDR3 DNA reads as TGTGCCAGCCCAACTAGCGTAGCCTACAATGAGCAGTTCTTC.

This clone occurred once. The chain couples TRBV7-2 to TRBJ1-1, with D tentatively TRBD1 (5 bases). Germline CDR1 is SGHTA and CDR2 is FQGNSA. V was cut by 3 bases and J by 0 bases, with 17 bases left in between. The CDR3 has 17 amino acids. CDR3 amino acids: CASSFTLSRAVNTEAFF. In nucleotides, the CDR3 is TGTGCCAGCAGCTTCACCCTGTCCAGGGCCGTGAACACTGAAGCTTTCTTT.

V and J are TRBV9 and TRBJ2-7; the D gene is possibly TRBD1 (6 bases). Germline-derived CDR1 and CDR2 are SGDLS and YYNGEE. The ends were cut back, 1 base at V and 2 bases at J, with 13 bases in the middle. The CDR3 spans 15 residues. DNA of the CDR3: TGTGCCAGCAGCGTAAGTTGGGACATTACCTACGAGCAGTACTTC. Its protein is CASSVSWDITYEQYF.

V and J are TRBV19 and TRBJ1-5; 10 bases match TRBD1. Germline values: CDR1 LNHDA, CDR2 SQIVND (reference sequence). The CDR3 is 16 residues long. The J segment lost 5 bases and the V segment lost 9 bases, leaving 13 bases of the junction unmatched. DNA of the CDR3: TGTGCCAGCAACGCCTACGGGACAGGGGTTTATCAGCCCCAGCATTTT. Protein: CASNAYGTGVYQPQHF.

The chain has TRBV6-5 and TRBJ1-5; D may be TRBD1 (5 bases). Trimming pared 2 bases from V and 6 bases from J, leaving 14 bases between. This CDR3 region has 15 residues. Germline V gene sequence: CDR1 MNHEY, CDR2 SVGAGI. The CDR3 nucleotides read TGTGCCAGCAGTTACGAGCAGGGCCCGGGTCAGCCCCAGCATTTT. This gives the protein CASSYEQGPGQPQHF.

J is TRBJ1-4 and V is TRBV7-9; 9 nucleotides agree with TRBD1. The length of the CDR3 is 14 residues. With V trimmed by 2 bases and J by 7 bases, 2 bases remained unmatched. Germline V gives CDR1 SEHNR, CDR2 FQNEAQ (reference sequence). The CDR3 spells CASSLTGGGEKLFF. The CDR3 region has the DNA TGTGCCAGCAGCTTAACAGGGGGCGGTGAAAAACTGTTTTTT.

Here the CDR3 DNA reads TGTGCCAGCAGCTTAGCCGCGAGGGGGCTAGGCGAGCAGTACTTC. This translates into CASSLAARGLGEQYF. The chain is built from TRBV7-2 and TRBJ2-7; TRBD1 matches 7 bases. With 0 bases clipped from V and 6 bases from J, the junction kept 8 bases outside the gene matches. The CDR3 spans 15 residues. Germline values: CDR1 SGHTA, CDR2 FQGNSA.

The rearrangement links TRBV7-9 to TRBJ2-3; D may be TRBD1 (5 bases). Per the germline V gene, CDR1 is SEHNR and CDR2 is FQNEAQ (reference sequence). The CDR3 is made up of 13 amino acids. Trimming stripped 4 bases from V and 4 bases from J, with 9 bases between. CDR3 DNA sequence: TGTGCCAGCAGCTCACAGGTTGCAGATACGCAGTATTTT. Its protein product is CASSSQVADTQYF.

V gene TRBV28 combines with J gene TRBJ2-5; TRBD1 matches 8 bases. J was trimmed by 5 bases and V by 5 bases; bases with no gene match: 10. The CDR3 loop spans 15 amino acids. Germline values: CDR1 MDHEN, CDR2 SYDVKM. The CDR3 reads CASSIGQGRGETQYF. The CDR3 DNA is TGTGCCAGCAGTATAGGACAGGGAAGGGGGGAGACCCAGTACTTC.

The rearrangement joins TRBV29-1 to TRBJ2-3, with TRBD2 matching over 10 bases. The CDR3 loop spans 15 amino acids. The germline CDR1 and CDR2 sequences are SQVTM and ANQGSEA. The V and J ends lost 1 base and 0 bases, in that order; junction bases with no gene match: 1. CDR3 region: CSVEGTSGSTDTQYF. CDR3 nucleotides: TGCAGCGTTGAAGGGACTAGCGGCAGCACAGATACGCAGTATTTT.

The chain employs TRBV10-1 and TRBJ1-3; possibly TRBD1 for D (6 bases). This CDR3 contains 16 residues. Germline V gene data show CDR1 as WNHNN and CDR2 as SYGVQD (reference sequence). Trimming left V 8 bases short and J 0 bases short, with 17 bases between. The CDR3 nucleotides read TGCGCCAGCTCACCTCCTAGACAGGACTCTGGAAACACCATATATTTT. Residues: CASSPPRQDSGNTIYF.